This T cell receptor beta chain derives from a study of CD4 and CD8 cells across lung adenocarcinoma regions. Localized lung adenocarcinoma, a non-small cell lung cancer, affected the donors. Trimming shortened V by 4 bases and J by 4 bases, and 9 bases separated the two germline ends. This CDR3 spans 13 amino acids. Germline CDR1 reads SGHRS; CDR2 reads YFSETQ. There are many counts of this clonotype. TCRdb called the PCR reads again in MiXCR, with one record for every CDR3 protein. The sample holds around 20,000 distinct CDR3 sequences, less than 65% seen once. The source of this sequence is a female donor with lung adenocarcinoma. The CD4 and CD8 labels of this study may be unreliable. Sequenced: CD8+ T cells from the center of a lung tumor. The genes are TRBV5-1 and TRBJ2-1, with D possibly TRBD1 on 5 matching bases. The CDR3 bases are TGCGCCAGCAGCCAGGGTGGGTACAATGAGCAGTTCTTC. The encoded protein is CASSQGGYNEQFF.